Listed here is a single TCR beta chain. Within the sample, other DNA sequences also encode this same CDR3. Germline CDR1 SGDLS, CDR2 YYNGEE. The V end lost 3 bases, the J end lost 4 bases, and 19 bases lay between the germline ends. This CDR3 spans 16 amino acids. Data came from immunoSEQ multiplex PCR; TCRdb stores just in-frame clones and leaves some out. The data hold 30,000 to 35,000 clones, with 85% to 90% observed a single time. This entry belongs to a study of T cell changes during pregnancy in multiple sclerosis. This sequence originates from a female donor with multiple sclerosis, enrolled in a pregnancy study. This chain links TRBV9 with TRBJ1-2, with D possibly TRBD1 on 5 matching bases. Sequencing was performed on CD8+ T cells from peripheral blood mononuclear cells, taken after pregnancy. The CDR3, as DNA: TGTGCCAGCAGCGGGACCACAGGACGGAACTTCTATGGCTACACCTTC. Residues: CASSGTTGRNFYGYTF.